The next 5 T cell receptor beta chains were all read from a single sample in a study of blood T cells in healthy people across ages. With a J-beta primer mix and a sample-barcoded 5' primer, a second PCR ran about 7 to 12 cycles. TCRdb reprocessed the 5' RACE reads with MiXCR, giving one entry per CDR3 protein. The sample lists some 790,000 distinct CDR3 sequences; 25% to 35% were seen once. Sequencing was performed on blood. The receptors originated from a woman older than 75 in good health.

On this clonotype itself: Being one base from a much bigger clone, this may be a read error. The V gene is TRBV27, the J gene TRBJ2-3, with 16 bases identical to TRBD2. Germline V gene lookup returns CDR1 MNHEY and CDR2 SMNVEV (reference sequence). This CDR3 comprises 18 residues. CDR3 residues: CAGSPGTSGGGSTDTQYF. CDR3 sequence (DNA): TGTGCCGGCAGTCCCGGGACTAGCGGGGGGGGAAGCACAGATACGCAGTATTTT.

In its sample, this clonotype was seen many times. This chain connects TRBV21-1 to TRBJ2-7; the table's TRBD1 call for D was not verified on the DNA. TRBV21-1 has pseudogene status. The CDR3 is 15 amino acids. The CDR3 DNA reads as TGTGCCAGCAGCCTGTGGCCGGGACAGGGGGACGAACAGTACTTC. Protein: CASSLWPGQGDEQYF.

This clonotype was seen ten or more times. This chain connects TRBV11-2 to TRBJ2-7; D gene ambiguous. The CDR3 runs to 15 residues. Germline V gives CDR1 SGHAT, CDR2 FQNNGV. With 3 bases removed from V and 0 bases from J, the gap between germline ends came to 12 bases. The CDR3 coding sequence is TGTGCCAGCAGCTTTGAACAAGGGAACTCCTACGAGCAGTACTTC. Residues: CASSFEQGNSYEQYF.

This clonotype was observed a few times. The gene calls are TRBV9 and TRBJ1-5; weak D call: TRBD1 (6 bases). Trimming stripped 7 bases from V and 6 bases from J, with 17 bases between. Germline loops: CDR1 SGDLS, CDR2 YYNGEE. The CDR3 extends over 14 amino acids. The CDR3 DNA follows: TGTGCCAGCGGCGATACAGGGTCATTTCAGCCCCAGCATTTT. Its translation is CASGDTGSFQPQHF.

This clonotype was detected ten times or more. The chain has TRBV7-9 and TRBJ2-1, with TRBD2 matching 8 bases. The CDR3 has 14 amino acids. The germline V gene has CDR1 SEHNR and CDR2 FQNEAQ (reference sequence). Unmatched junction bases numbered 6, after V lost 1 base and J lost 10 bases. The CDR3 DNA reads TGTGCCAGCAGCTTAGGGACTAGCTCCAGGGAGCAGTTCTTC. Its protein product is CASSLGTSSREQFF.